The 23 T cell receptor beta chains given below trace back to one sample, sequenced in a study of low-dose radiotherapy and immunotherapy resistance in tumors. TRAV- and TRBV-specific primers primed first-strand cDNA, covering alpha and beta chains. TCR amplification ran roughly 20 PCR cycles using constant-region and V-primer adapter primers. TCRdb reprocessed the reads via MiXCR and lists one record per CDR3 protein. Here the sample spans 6,000 to 9,000 distinct CDR3 sequences, 70% to 85% being singletons. These receptors were collected from a human donor with advanced metastatic prostate, ovarian, gallbladder or colorectal cancer (not recorded which). This table probably holds off-target reads from a library built for another chain.

The rearrangement joins TRBV20-1 to TRBJ1-2, with no clear D. Germline CDR1 reads DFQATT; CDR2 reads SNEGSKA (reference sequence). CDR3 size: 12 residues. V was cut by 7 bases and J by 0 bases, with 9 bases left in between. The CDR3 loop reads CSVPQANYGYTF. CDR3 coding DNA: TGCAGTGTACCACAAGCTAACTATGGCTACACCTTC.

This clonotype showed up just once. CDR3 protein: CAWNLGQDDGYTF. In DNA, the CDR3 is TGTGCCTGGAACCTGGGACAGGACGACGGCTACACCTTC. The V call is TRBV30, the J call TRBJ1-2; 8 positions agree with TRBD1. Germline V CDR1 and CDR2: GTSNPN, SVGIG (reference sequence). J was trimmed by 8 bases and V by 4 bases; bases with no gene match: 9. This CDR3 is built from 13 residues.

The V gene is TRBV29-1, the J gene TRBJ2-2; D remains ambiguous. The CDR3 spans 12 residues. V lost 5 bases and J lost 0, with 4 bases in between. CDR1 is SQVTM and CDR2 is ANQGSEA in the germline V gene. The CDR3: CSVSANTGELFF. The CDR3 DNA follows: TGCAGCGTTTCGGCGAACACCGGGGAGCTGTTTTTT.

This clonotype is a singleton in its sample. This chain connects TRBV20-1 to TRBJ2-2; D possibly matches TRBD1 or TRBD2 (5 bases each). V shed 5 bases and J shed 0 bases, with 13 bases lying between them. Germline CDR1 is DFQATT and CDR2 is SNEGSKA (reference sequence). The CDR3 consists of 15 residues. The CDR3, as DNA: TGCAGTGCTCAGAGGGGAGATACGAACACCGGGGAGCTGTTTTTT. Translated: CSAQRGDTNTGELFF.

The chain combines TRBV30 with TRBJ2-3; D may correspond to TRBD1 or TRBD2 (5 bases each). The CDR3 is 11 residues long. Germline-derived CDR1 and CDR2 are GTSNPN and SVGIG (reference sequence). V lost 3 bases to trimming and J lost 4 bases, with 5 bases between them. CDR3 amino acids: CAWRGADTQYF. In DNA form, the CDR3 reads TGTGCCTGGAGGGGGGCAGATACGCAGTATTTT.

The chain recombines TRBV10-2 with TRBJ1-1; possibly TRBD1 for D (6 bases). The CDR3 contains 11 residues. The V and J ends lost 7 bases and 4 bases respectively, with 7 bases between them. Germline V gene data show CDR1 as WSHSY and CDR2 as SAAADI. For the CDR3, the DNA is TGCGCCAGCACGGGGGCCACTGAAGCTTTCTTT. The encoded protein is CASTGATEAFF.

The gene calls are TRBV19 and TRBJ1-1, with TRBD1 identical over 9 bases. There are 13 residues in the CDR3. Germline CDR1 is LNHDA and CDR2 is SQIVND (reference sequence). The J segment lost 5 bases and the V segment lost 6 bases, leaving 4 bases of the junction unmatched. The CDR3 loop is CASRQGARTEAFF. DNA of the CDR3: TGTGCCAGTAGACAGGGGGCGAGAACTGAAGCTTTCTTT.

The rearrangement joins TRBV27 to TRBJ2-3; perhaps TRBD2 as D (5 bases). CDR1 and CDR2 (germline): MNHEY, SMNVEV (reference sequence). The CDR3 is 17 residues long. The V end was cut by 4 bases, the J end by 0 bases, with 17 bases between. Here the CDR3 reads CASSSSWESTSTDTQYF. CDR3 in DNA: TGTGCCAGCAGTTCCTCGTGGGAGTCGACTAGCACAGATACGCAGTATTTT.

This chain links TRBV5-1 with TRBJ2-3; 9 positions agree with TRBD2. V was clipped by 5 bases and J by 1 base; unmatched bases: 2. CDR3 length equals 14 residues. Germline V gene sequence: CDR1 SGHRS, CDR2 YFSETQ. The CDR3 DNA follows: TGCGCCAGCAGGCGGGGGGGGGGCACAGATACGCAGTATTTT. This gives the protein CASRRGGGTDTQYF.

This chain connects TRBV7-2 to TRBJ1-2; 9 positions match TRBD1. Losses at the gene ends were 5 bases for V and 2 bases for J; bases not matched to a gene: 6. This CDR3 region has 15 residues. Per germline, CDR1 SGHTA and CDR2 FQGNSA. DNA of the CDR3: TGTGCCAGCAGCGAAGGACAGGGGTCGAACTATGGCTACACCTTC. This gives the protein CASSEGQGSNYGYTF.

The chain joins TRBV20-1 to TRBJ1-5; D may be TRBD1 (5 bases). The germline gives CDR1 DFQATT, CDR2 SNEGSKA (reference sequence). This CDR3 is 13 amino acids long. Trimming stripped 3 bases from V and 9 bases from J, with 15 bases between. CDR3 protein: CSASGGVQAPQHF. The CDR3 DNA reads TGCAGTGCTAGTGGAGGGGTTCAGGCGCCCCAGCATTTT.

J is TRBJ1-1 and V is TRBV5-1; possibly TRBD1 for D (5 bases). This CDR3 is 13 amino acids long. CDR1 is SGHRS and CDR2 is YFSETQ in the germline V gene. CDR3 sequence: CATSIGANTEAFF. The DNA of the CDR3 is TGCGCAACAAGCATCGGGGCGAACACTGAAGCTTTCTTT.

Only one count was recorded for this clonotype. The chain has TRBV20-1 and TRBJ1-2; 10 bases align to TRBD1. This CDR3 region has 19 residues. Losses at the gene ends were 3 bases for V and 4 bases for J; bases not matched to a gene: 20. Germline V gene lookup returns CDR1 DFQATT and CDR2 SNEGSKA (reference sequence). CDR3 amino acids: CSARSGRGQGTIETYGYTF. CDR3 sequence (DNA): TGCAGTGCTAGGTCAGGGAGGGGACAGGGGACTATTGAGACCTATGGCTACACCTTC.

This rearrangement joins TRBV15 to TRBJ2-2; perhaps TRBD1 as D (5 bases). CDR3 length: 17 amino acids. Trimming left V 0 bases short and J 0 bases short, with 11 bases between. The V gene's germline CDR1 is LNHNV and CDR2 YYDKDF (reference sequence). This chain's CDR3 is CATSRDLAGSNTGELFF. DNA of the CDR3: TGTGCCACCAGCAGAGATCTTGCAGGGTCGAACACCGGGGAGCTGTTTTTT.

The sample holds a few counts of this clonotype. The rearrangement uses TRBV5-5 and TRBJ2-1; a possible D gene is TRBD1 (6 bases). Deletions cut 4 bases from V and 10 bases from J, with 9 bases between. The CDR3 sequence is 11 residues long. Germline V gene sequence: CDR1 SGHKS, CDR2 YYEKEE (reference sequence). CDR3 region: CASSQGTEQFF. For the CDR3, the DNA is TGTGCCAGCAGCCAAGGGACAGAGCAGTTCTTC.

The J gene is TRBJ1-5, the V gene TRBV6-8; tentatively, D is TRBD1 (5 bases). Germline V CDR1 and CDR2: MNHGY, SAAAGT. The CDR3 sequence is 15 residues long. The V and J ends lost 6 bases and 2 bases respectively, with 14 bases between them. CDR3 loop: CASSRDSGRNQPQHF. As DNA, the CDR3 is TGTGCCAGCAGCCGCGACTCGGGGCGCAATCAGCCCCAGCATTTT.

This sequence joins TRBV2 and TRBJ2-2, with 7 bases matching TRBD1. V lost 3 bases to trimming and J lost 2 bases; unmatched junction nucleotides: 6. The CDR3 runs to 16 residues. In germline, CDR1 is SNHLY, CDR2 FYNNEI. The DNA for the CDR3 is TGTGCCAGCAGTGACCCGGGACAGAGAAACACCGGGGAGCTGTTTTTT. Translating gives CASSDPGQRNTGELFF.

This clonotype was seen just once. This rearrangement joins TRBV12-3 or TRBV12-4 to TRBJ1-2, with D tentatively TRBD1 (5 bases). Trimming took off 6 bases at V and 7 bases at J, with 15 bases between the two ends. The CDR3 runs 13 residues. The CDR3 protein is CASRLRVWGGYTF. DNA of the CDR3: TGTGCCAGCAGGCTCAGGGTTTGGGGTGGCTACACCTTC.

The chain has TRBV10-2 and TRBJ1-1; no clear D gene. The CDR3 spans 11 residues. V was trimmed by 7 bases and J by 1 base, leaving 4 bases between them. Germline V gives CDR1 WSHSY, CDR2 SAAADI. The CDR3 region is CASTGNTEAFF. For the CDR3, the DNA is TGCGCCAGCACTGGGAACACTGAAGCTTTCTTT.

V gene TRBV7-8 combines with J gene TRBJ2-7; no clear D gene. This CDR3 contains 14 residues. Germline V lookup: CDR1 SGHVS, CDR2 FQNEAQ. V lost 2 bases and J lost 0, with 8 bases in between. CDR3 protein: CASSLLRSSYEQYF. CDR3 sequence (DNA): TGTGCCAGCAGCTTACTCCGGAGCTCCTACGAGCAGTACTTC. Full variable domain (outside the CDR3, taken from reference TRBV7-8 and TRBJ2-7): GAGVSQSPRYKVAKRGQDVALRCDPISGHVSLFWYQQALGQGPEFLTYFQNEAQLDKSGLPSDRFFAERPEGSVSTLKIQRTQQEDSAVYLCASSLLRSSYEQYFGPGTRLTVT.

The rearrangement uses TRBV7-9 and TRBJ2-7; 7 nucleotides match TRBD2. The length of the CDR3 is 13 residues. The ends lost 4 bases at V and 2 bases at J; junction bases unmatched: 2. Germline CDR1 and CDR2: SEHNR and FQNEAQ (reference sequence). The CDR3 here is CASSSSGTYEQYF. CDR3 DNA: TGTGCCAGCAGCTCGAGCGGGACCTACGAGCAGTACTTC.

V is TRBV21-1 and J is TRBJ2-3; the table's D gene call, TRBD2, was not cross checked with the DNA. TRBV21-1 is a pseudogene segment. CDR3 length equals 18 residues. The CDR3 DNA is TGTGCCAGCAGCAATCCGGAGCGGGGGGGTTTCAGCACAGATACGCAGTATTTT. Translating it yields CASSNPERGGFSTDTQYF.

V gene TRBV6-1 combines with J gene TRBJ2-7, with no clear D. Germline-derived CDR1 and CDR2 are MNHNS and SASEGT. Trimming cost V 6 bases and J 3 bases, with 12 bases left between them. The CDR3 totals 13 residues. The CDR3 bases are TGTGCCAGCAGGGACCGAGCAGGCTACGAGCAGTACTTC. This translates into CASRDRAGYEQYF.